This is a list of T cell receptor beta chains from one sample in a study of shared clonotypes between healthy human individuals. Some clones are missing from TCRdb's copy, which holds only in-frame ones; the method was immunoSEQ multiplex PCR. The sample carries hundreds of thousands of clones, roughly 70% recorded once. Sequencing used memory CD4+ T cells sorted from blood. Receptors originate from a woman in her thirties in good health. CDR3s include the opening cysteine and the closing phenylalanine or tryptophan. A D gene is named only where the DNA matches it firmly. The size entry is marked missing in some rows and otherwise reads once, few, many or a size class.

>TRBV28|.|.|TRBJ1-5
TGTGCCAGCATCAGTACACAGAATCAGCCCCAGCATTTT
CASISTQNQPQHF
>TRBV4-1|.|TRBD2|TRBJ2-3
TGCGCCAGCAGCCAAGTACACCTCCTAGCGGGAGTGGGTACGCAGTATTTT
CASSQVHLLAGVGTQYF
>TRBV30|.|TRBD2|TRBJ2-5
TGTGCCTGGAGTGTAGCGGGAGAGGAGACCCAGTACTTC
CAWSVAGEETQYF
>TRBV20-1|.|.|TRBJ2-7
TGCAGTGCTGACTGGATAGAGCAGTACTTC
CSADWIEQYF
>TRBV19|.|.|TRBJ1-1
TGTGCCAGTAGTATAGCCGGAGGGGCTGAAGCTTTCTTT
CASSIAGGAEAFF
>TRBV29-1|once|TRBD1|TRBJ1-2
TGCAGCGTTGAGAGGGACAGGGGACCTCCTACATATGGCTACACCTTC
CSVERDRGPPTYGYTF
>TRBV7-9|.|.|TRBJ2-1
TGTGCCAGCAGCCAACTATCGGGACTGGCTTACAATGAGCAGTTCTTC
CASSQLSGLAYNEQFF
>TRBV18|once|TRBD2|TRBJ2-7
TGTGCCAGCTCACCGGACGGTTCATTGTGGGGACTAGCGGGGTCGCAGTACTTC
CASSPDGSLWGLAGSQYF
>TRBV28|.|.|TRBJ1-2
TGTGCCAGTTATCTAGGGGTGAAGGGCTACACCTTC
CASYLGVKGYTF
>TRBV14|.|TRBD1|TRBJ2-2
TGTGCCAGCAGCCCGGACAGGGAACGAGGAAAAACCGGGGAGCTGTTTTTT
CASSPDRERGKTGELFF
>TRBV19|.|.|TRBJ1-2
TGTGCCAGTAGTGCAGGGAATGGCTACACCTTC
CASSAGNGYTF
>TRBV4-2|.|TRBD2|TRBJ2-7
TGTGCCAGCAGCCAAGATACGGGTAGCGGGAGTCTTAGGTCCTACGAGCAGTACTTC
CASSQDTGSGSLRSYEQYF
>TRBV6-1|.|.|TRBJ1-5
TGTGCCAGCAATCACTTGGGCAATCAGCCCCAGCATTTT
CASNHLGNQPQHF
>TRBV11-2|.|.|TRBJ2-5
TGTGCCAGCAGCCAAAAAGAGACCCAGTACTTC
CASSQKETQYF
>TRBV7-2|.|.|TRBJ2-3
TGTGCCAGCAGCCCCGGGCCACTACTCACAGATACGCAGTATTTT
CASSPGPLLTDTQYF
>TRBV7-9|.|.|TRBJ2-7
TGTGCCAGCAGCTTTACCTACGAGCAGTACTTC
CASSFTYEQYF
>TRBV10-2|.|TRBD2|TRBJ2-3
TGCGCCAGCAGTCCCCTAGCGGGAGGGCCCCTTTTT
CASSPLAGGPLF
>TRBV6-5|few|TRBD1|TRBJ2-7
TGTGCCAGCAGTTACGACAGGGCGTTCCACGAGCAGTACTTC
CASSYDRAFHEQYF
>TRBV6-1|.|.|TRBJ2-3
TGTGCCGTCTTGCGAGATACGCAGTATTTT
CAVLRDTQYF
>TRBV7-9|many|TRBD1|TRBJ1-1
TGTGCCAGCAGCGTAATGAGACAGGGGAGCACTGAAGCTTTCTTT
CASSVMRQGSTEAFF